This T cell receptor beta chain was identified in a study of siplizumab effects on memory and regulatory T cells. Sequencing of each sample assayed roughly 9.8 x 10^4 TCR templates. TCRdb's copy holds only in-frame clones and misses some; the assay was immunoSEQ multiplex PCR. The repertoire consists of around 68,000 clones, with approximately 88% occurring once and the leading ten covering 1.5% to 2%. Concerning this clone: Its antigen is undetermined.

Study conclusions and caveats: Greater diversity than memory cells seemed evident in naive T cells, which also appeared to be major alloresponse contributors. Siplizumab led to significantly less abundant alloreactive sequences that could be traced back to unstimulated CD4+ memory cells.

CDR1 and CDR2 (germline): SSHAT, FNYEAQ (reference sequence). CDR3 length: 11 amino acids. Material for sequencing was Tregs sorted from blood. The receptor comes from a human donor in good health. This chain connects TRBV7-7 to TRBJ2-1; weak D call: TRBD2 (6 bases). The DNA for the CDR3 is TGTGCTACTGGGCGGGGCAGAGAGCAGTTCTTC. It codes for CATGRGREQFF.